This TCR beta chain was documented in a study of siplizumab effects on memory and regulatory T cells (dated by TCRdb to the late 2010s). Background on the whole study: The effect of the anti-CD2 antibody siplizumab on alloreactive T-cell subsets was examined in allogeneic mixed lymphocyte reactions constructed from human PBMCs. Study-wide conclusions, independent of this receptor: Because sequences at frequencies below about 10^-5 were poorly captured, only a minor fraction of alloreactive clones could be mapped back to unstimulated subsets. Unstimulated naive T cells appeared more diverse than memory T cells, and naive cells seemed to contribute substantially to the alloresponse. The suppressive function of proliferating Tregs from siplizumab cultures was not functionally confirmed. The cumulative frequency of alloreactive sequences traceable to unstimulated CD4+ memory T cells was significantly reduced by siplizumab. For roughly 75-97% of proliferating CD4+ or CD8+ clones, no naive or memory phenotype could be assigned. In reactions with siplizumab, an average of approximately 70% of mappable alloreactive CD4+ clones were Treg-derived, compared with roughly 27% in control reactions.

Sorted unstimulated T cells, along with proliferating T cells recovered from mixed lymphocyte reactions, underwent TCRbeta CDR3 sequencing. Fresh whole blood from some eleven HLA-typed healthy donors was used to isolate PBMCs. In regard to this clone: Its antigen remains undetermined. No base quality values were provided; no much bigger clone lies one nucleotide off.

Looking up the germline V gene (reference sequence) yields CDR1 MNHEY and CDR2 SMNVEV. The junction shows trimming of 0 bases on V and 1 base on J, plus 5 bases between the germline ends. The CDR3 numbers 14 residues from cysteine through phenylalanine. Only the CDR3 region is kept as DNA, spanning 42 bases read in frame from base 1. To prepare the library, the immunoSEQ multiplex PCR assay was applied. Roughly 10^5 TCR templates per sample were assayed on the deep sequencing platform. Genomic DNA extracted from sorted T cells was used for TCRbeta CDR3 sequencing. The authors' pipeline ran thus. The R programming language was used for clonal analysis of the TCRbeta CDR3 data. Comparing unstimulated samples against CFSE-low samples taken after the reaction was how alloreactive CD4+ and CD8+ clones were defined. Regulatory or non-regulatory origin of alloreactive CD4+ clones was assigned by matching sequences to the sorted unstimulated Treg and non-Treg repertoires. The table was pulled from immuneACCESS by TCRdb, which kept in-frame rearrangements only. Such tables lose some clones; where checked, under half of the loss comes from unresolved V genes, and the rest has no known cause. V, J and clone size reflect that table, while D and trimming were determined from the DNA. The sample table shows 55,000 to 70,000 clones, and more than 85% are seen once. The ten top clones hold 35% to 45% of the sample.

The sequenced material came from CD8+ T cells sorted from blood. The rearrangement combines TRBV27 with TRBJ2-3, with no reliable assignment of the D segment. The sequence derives from a human donor in good health. The nucleotide sequence reads TGTGCCAGCAGTTTATCAGTCGGCACAGATACGCAGTATTTT. The translation is CASSLSVGTDTQYF.